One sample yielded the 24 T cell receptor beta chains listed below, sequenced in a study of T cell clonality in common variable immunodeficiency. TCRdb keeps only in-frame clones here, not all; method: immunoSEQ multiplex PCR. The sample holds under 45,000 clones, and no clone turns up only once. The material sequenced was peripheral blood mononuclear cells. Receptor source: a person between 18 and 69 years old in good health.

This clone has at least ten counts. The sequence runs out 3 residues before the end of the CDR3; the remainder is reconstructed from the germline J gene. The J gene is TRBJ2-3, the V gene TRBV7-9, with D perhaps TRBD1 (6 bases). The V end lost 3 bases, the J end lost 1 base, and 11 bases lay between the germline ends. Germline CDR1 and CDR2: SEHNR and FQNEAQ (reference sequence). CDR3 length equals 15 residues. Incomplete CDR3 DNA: TGTGCCAGCAGCTTTGGGGACACCCGCACAGATACG. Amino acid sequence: CASSFGDTRTDT. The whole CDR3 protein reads CASSFGDTRTDTQYF.

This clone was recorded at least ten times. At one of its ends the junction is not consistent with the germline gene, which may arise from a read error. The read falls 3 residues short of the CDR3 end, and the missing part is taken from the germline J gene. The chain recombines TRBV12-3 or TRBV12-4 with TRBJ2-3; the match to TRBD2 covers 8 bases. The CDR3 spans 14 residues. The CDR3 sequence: CASSLAGPWGTQYF. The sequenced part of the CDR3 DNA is TGTGCCAGCAGCTTAGCGGGGCCTTGGGGTACG.

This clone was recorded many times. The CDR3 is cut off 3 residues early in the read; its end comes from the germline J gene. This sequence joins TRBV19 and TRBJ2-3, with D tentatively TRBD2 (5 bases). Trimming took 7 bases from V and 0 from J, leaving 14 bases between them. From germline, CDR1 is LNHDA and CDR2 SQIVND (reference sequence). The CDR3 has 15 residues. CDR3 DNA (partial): TGTGCCAGTAAATTTAGGACTCCTAGCACAGATACG. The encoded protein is CASKFRTPSTDT. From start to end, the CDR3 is CASKFRTPSTDTQYF.

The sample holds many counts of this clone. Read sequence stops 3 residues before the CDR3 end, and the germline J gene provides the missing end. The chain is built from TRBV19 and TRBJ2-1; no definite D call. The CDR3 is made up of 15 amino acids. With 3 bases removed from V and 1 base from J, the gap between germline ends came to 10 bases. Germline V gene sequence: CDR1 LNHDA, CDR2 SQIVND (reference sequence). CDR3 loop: CASSILPDSYNEQFF. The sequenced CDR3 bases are TGTGCCAGTAGTATCCTACCTGATTCCTACAATGAG. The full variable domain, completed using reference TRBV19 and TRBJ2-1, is DGGITQSPKYLFRKEGQNVTLSCEQNLNHDAMYWYRQDPGQGLRLIYYSQIVNDFQKGDIAEGYSVSREKKESFPLTVTSAQKNPTAFYLCASSILPDSYNEQFFGPGTRLTVL.

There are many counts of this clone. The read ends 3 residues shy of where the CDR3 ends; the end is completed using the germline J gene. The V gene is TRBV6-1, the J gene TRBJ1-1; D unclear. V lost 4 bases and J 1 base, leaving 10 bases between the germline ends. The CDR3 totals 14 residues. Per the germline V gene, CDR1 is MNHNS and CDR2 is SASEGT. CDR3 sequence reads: CASSVSSENTEAFF. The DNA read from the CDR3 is TGTGCCAGCAGTGTAAGTAGTGAGAACACTGAA.

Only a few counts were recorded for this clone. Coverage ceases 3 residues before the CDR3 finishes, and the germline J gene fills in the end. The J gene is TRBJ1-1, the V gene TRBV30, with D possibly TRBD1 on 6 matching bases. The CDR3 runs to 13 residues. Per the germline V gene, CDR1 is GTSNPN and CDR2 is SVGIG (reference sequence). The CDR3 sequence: CAWSAGVTYEAFF. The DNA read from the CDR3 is TGTGCCTGGTCCGCAGGGGTTACCTACGAG.

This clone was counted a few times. The CDR3: CASRGQVSTDTQYF. CDR3 bases read: TGCGCCAGCAGGGGACAGGTTAGCACAGATACG. V gene TRBV10-2 combines with J gene TRBJ2-3, with 8 bases matching TRBD1. The read halts 3 residues ahead of the CDR3 end, with the missing end drawn from the germline J gene. In germline, CDR1 is WSHSY, CDR2 SAAADI. The CDR3 contains 14 residues. Losses at the gene ends were 6 bases for V and 0 bases for J; bases not matched to a gene: 2.

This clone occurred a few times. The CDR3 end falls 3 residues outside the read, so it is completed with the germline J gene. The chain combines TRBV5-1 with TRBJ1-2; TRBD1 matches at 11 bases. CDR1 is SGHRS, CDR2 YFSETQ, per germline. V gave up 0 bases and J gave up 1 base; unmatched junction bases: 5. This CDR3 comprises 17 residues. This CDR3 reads CASSLGTGGLYNYGYTF. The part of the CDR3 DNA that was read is TGCGCCAGCAGCTTGGGGACAGGGGGCCTATATAACTATGGC.

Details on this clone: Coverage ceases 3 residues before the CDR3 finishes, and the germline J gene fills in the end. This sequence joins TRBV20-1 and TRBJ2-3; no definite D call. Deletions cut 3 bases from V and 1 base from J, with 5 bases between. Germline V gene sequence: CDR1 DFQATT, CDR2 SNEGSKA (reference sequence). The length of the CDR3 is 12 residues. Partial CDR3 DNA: TGCAGTGCTAGCGTTCGCACAGATACG. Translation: CSASVRTDT. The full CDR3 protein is CSASVRTDTQYF.

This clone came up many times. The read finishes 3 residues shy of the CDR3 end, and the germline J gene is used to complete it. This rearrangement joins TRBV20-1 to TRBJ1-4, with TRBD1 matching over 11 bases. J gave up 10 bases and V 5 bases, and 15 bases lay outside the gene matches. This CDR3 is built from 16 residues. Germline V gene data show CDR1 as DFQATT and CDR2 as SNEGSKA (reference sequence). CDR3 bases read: TGCAGTGCTCCTGCCTTCGGTGGGGACAGGGGGGGAAAA. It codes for CSAPAFGGDRGGK. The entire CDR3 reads CSAPAFGGDRGGKLFF.

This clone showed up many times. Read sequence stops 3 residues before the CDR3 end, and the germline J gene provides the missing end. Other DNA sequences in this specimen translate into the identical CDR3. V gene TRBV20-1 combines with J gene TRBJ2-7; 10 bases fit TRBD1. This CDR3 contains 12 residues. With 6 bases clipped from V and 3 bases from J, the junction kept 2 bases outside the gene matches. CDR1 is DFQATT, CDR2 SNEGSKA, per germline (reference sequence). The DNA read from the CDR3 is TGCAGTGCAGGGGACAGGGGCTACGAG. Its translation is CSAGDRGYE. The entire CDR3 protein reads CSAGDRGYEQYF.

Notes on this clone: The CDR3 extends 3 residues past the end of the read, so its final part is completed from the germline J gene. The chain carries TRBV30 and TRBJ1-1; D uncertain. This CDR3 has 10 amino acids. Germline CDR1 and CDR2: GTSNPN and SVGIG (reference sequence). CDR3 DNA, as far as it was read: TGTGCCTGGAGTGTACAGAAA. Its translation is CAWSVQK. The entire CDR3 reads CAWSVQKAFF.

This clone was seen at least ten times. The CDR3 sequence: CASSPTTGRTDTQYF. CDR3 DNA, as far as it was read: TGTGCCAGCAGCCCGACGACAGGGAGAACAGATACG. This chain links TRBV7-6 with TRBJ2-3; TRBD1 aligns across 7 bases. The read terminates 3 residues before the CDR3 end, so the remaining end is supplied by the germline J gene. The J segment lost 3 bases and the V segment lost 5 bases, leaving 8 bases of the junction unmatched. This CDR3 is 15 amino acids long. Germline CDR1 reads SGHVS; CDR2 reads FNYEAQ.

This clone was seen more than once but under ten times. CDR3: CASTGGYEQYF. CDR3 bases read: TGTGCCAGCACGGGGGGCTACGAG. The chain joins TRBV7-9 to TRBJ2-7; TRBD2 aligns across 7 bases. The read falls 3 residues short of the CDR3 end, and the missing part is taken from the germline J gene. Per germline, CDR1 SEHNR and CDR2 FQNEAQ (reference sequence). This CDR3 spans 11 amino acids. With V trimmed by 7 bases and J by 3 bases, 0 bases remained unmatched.

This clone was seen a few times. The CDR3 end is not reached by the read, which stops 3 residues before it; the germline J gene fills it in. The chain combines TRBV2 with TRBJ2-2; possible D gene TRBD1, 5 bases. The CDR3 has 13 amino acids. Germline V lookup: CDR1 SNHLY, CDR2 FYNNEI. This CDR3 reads CARKGVLNEKLFF. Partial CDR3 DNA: TGTGCCAGAAAAGGGGTCCTGAATGAAAAG.

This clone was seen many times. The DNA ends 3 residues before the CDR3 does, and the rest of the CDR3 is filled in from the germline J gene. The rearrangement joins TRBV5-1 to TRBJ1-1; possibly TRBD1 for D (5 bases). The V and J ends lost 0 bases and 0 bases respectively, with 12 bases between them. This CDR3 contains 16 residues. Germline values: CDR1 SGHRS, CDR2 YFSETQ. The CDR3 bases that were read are TGCGCCAGCAGCTTGGAGACAGCGACCCTGAACACTGAA. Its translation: CASSLETATLNTE. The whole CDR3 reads CASSLETATLNTEAFF.

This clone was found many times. The CDR3: CASSLGRTTTYEQYF. The sequenced part of the CDR3 DNA is TGTGCCAGCAGCCTGGGGAGGACAACTACCTACGAG. This chain joins TRBV2 and TRBJ2-7, with D perhaps TRBD2 (6 bases). With the read ending 3 residues before the CDR3 end, the germline J gene is used to fill in that end. V was pared by 6 bases and J by 2 bases, with 17 bases between. CDR3 length: 15 residues. Germline V lookup: CDR1 SNHLY, CDR2 FYNNEI.

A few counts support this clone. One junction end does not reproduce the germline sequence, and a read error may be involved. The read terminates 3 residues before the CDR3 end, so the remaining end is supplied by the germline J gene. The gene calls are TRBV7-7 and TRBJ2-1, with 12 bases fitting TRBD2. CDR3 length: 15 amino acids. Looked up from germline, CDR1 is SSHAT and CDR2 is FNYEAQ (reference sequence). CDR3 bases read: TGTGCTAGCAGCCAAGGACTAGCGGGGCACAATGAG. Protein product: CASSQGLAGHNE. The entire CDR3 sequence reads CASSQGLAGHNEQFF.

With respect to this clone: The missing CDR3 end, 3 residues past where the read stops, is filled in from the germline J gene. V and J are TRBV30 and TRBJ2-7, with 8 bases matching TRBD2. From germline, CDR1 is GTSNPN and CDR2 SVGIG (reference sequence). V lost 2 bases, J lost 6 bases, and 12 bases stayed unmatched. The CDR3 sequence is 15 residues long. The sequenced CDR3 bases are TGTGCCTGGAGTTCCCGGACTAGCAAGGGGTTCGAG. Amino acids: CAWSSRTSKGFE. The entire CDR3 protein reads CAWSSRTSKGFEQYF.

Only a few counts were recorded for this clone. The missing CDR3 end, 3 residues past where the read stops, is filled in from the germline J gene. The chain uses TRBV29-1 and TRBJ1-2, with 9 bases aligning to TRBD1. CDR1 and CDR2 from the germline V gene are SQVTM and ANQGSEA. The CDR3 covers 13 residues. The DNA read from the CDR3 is TGCAGCGGCAGAGGACAGGGGTCCTACGAC. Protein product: CSGRGQGSYD. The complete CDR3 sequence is CSGRGQGSYDYTF.

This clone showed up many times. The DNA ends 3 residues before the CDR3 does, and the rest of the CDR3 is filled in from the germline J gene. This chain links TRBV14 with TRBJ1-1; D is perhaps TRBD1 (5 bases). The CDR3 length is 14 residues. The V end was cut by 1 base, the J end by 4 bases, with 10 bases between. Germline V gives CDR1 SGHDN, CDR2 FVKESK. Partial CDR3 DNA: TGTGCCAGCAGCCAAGCAGGGCGAAGCACTGAA. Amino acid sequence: CASSQAGRSTE. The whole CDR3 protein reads CASSQAGRSTEAFF.

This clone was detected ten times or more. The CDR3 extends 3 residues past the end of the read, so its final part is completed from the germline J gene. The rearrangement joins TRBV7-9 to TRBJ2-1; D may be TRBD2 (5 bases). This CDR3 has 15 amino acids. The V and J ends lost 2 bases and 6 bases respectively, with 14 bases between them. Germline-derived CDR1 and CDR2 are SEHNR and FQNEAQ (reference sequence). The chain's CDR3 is CASSLTRGPINEQFF. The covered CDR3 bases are TGTGCCAGCAGCTTAACGAGAGGGCCCATCAATGAG.

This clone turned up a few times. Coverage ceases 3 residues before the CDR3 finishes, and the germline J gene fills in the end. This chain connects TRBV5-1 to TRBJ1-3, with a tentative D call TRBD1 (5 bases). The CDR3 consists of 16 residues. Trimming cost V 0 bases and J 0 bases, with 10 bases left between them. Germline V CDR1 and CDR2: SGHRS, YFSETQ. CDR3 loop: CASSLGAGPSGNTIYF. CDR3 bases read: TGCGCCAGCAGCTTGGGGGCAGGGCCCTCTGGAAACACC.

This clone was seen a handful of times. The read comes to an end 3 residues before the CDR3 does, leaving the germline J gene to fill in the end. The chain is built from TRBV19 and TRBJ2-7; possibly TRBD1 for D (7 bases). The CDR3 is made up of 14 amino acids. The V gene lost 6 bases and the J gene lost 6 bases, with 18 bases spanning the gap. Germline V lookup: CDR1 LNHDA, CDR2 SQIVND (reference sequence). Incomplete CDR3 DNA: TGTGCCAGTAGGAACCGAGGAGGGGGCCTCGAG. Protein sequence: CASRNRGGGLE. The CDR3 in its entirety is CASRNRGGGLEQYF.